Following are 18 T cell receptor beta chains from one sample sequenced in a study of T cell repertoires in cytomegalovirus infection. Their antigens remain unidentified. TCRdb fed the reads into MiXCR, producing one record per CDR3 protein. Of 150,000 or so distinct CDR3 sequences detected, about a fifth appear once; the ten largest clones hold 25%. The sequencing used CD8+ T cells from cultured PBMCs, collected from culture after CMV antigen stimulation. Every receptor here comes from a human donor in good health (CMV status not recorded). Some clones in this sample may be carry-over from other donors' samples.

The rearrangement links TRBV6-1 to TRBJ1-1; 7 nucleotides agree with TRBD1. This CDR3 comprises 15 residues. Germline CDR1 reads MNHNS; CDR2 reads SASEGT. V was pared by 6 bases and J by 5 bases, with 12 bases of the junction left unmatched. For the CDR3, the DNA is TGTGCCAGCAGCCCATGGACAGGCCTGGATACTGAAGCTTTCTTT. It is translated as CASSPWTGLDTEAFF.

This chain links TRBV9 with TRBJ2-5, with D possibly being TRBD1 (6 bases). CDR1 and CDR2 from the germline V gene are SGDLS and YYNGEE. The CDR3 is 16 amino acids. Trimming took 5 bases from V and 5 from J, leaving 22 bases between them. Here the CDR3 DNA reads TGTGCCAGCAGTCTTAGTAGACAGGAGGAATCGGAGACCCAGTACTTC. The encoded protein is CASSLSRQEESETQYF.

The chain employs TRBV28 and TRBJ2-1, with 7 positions matching TRBD1. Germline V gene lookup returns CDR1 MDHEN and CDR2 SYDVKM. The length of the CDR3 is 16 residues. The J segment lost 4 bases and the V segment lost 1 base, leaving 7 bases of the junction unmatched. The CDR3 region is CASSLFLWTGYNEQFF. The CDR3 DNA reads TGTGCCAGCAGTTTATTCCTGTGGACAGGTTACAATGAGCAGTTCTTC.

The J gene is TRBJ1-1, the V gene TRBV11-2, with D possibly matching TRBD1 (5 bases). The ends were cut back, 0 bases at V and 5 bases at J, with 13 bases in the middle. The CDR3 runs to 15 residues. Germline V CDR1 and CDR2: SGHAT, FQNNGV. The chain's CDR3 is CASSLDPGLGTEAFF. DNA of the CDR3: TGTGCCAGCAGCTTAGATCCGGGGCTAGGGACTGAAGCTTTCTTT.

V and J are TRBV9 and TRBJ1-1; 9 bases fit TRBD1. The germline gives CDR1 SGDLS, CDR2 YYNGEE. The CDR3 consists of 16 residues. J lost 6 bases, V lost 3 bases, and 12 bases had no gene match. In nucleotides, the CDR3 is TGTGCCAGCAGCGCCATAATACAGGGGGCGCAAGCTGAAGCTTTCTTT. Protein product: CASSAIIQGAQAEAFF.

The gene calls are TRBV12-3 or TRBV12-4 and TRBJ2-5, with D tentatively TRBD1 (6 bases). V was clipped by 5 bases and J by 4 bases, with 17 bases between them. The CDR3 sequence is 15 residues long. The CDR3 nucleotides read TGTGCCAGCAGTCCGTGGACAGCCCAGGGAGAGACCCAGTACTTC. As protein: CASSPWTAQGETQYF.

The chain couples TRBV7-2 to TRBJ1-1, with 7 bases matching TRBD1. The J segment lost 8 bases and the V segment lost 0 bases, leaving 9 bases of the junction unmatched. CDR3 size: 15 residues. The germline V gene encodes CDR1 SGHTA and CDR2 FQGNSA. This CDR3 is CASSLAEHKTGEAFF. The CDR3 nucleotides read TGTGCCAGCAGCTTAGCGGAACATAAGACAGGGGAAGCTTTCTTT. The full variable domain, its missing parts supplied by reference TRBV7-2 and TRBJ1-1, is GAGVSQSPSNKVTEKGKDVELRCDPISGHTALYWYRQSLGQGLEFLIYFQGNSAPDKSGLPSDRFSAERTGGSVSTLTIQRTQQEDSAVYLCASSLAEHKTGEAFFGQGTRLTVV.

V gene TRBV6-2 or TRBV6-3 combines with J gene TRBJ1-5; D is uncertain. Between the trimmed V and J ends, which lost 6 bases and 6 bases, there was a span of 9 bases. CDR3 length equals 12 residues. Germline loops: CDR1 MNHEY, CDR2 SVGEGT. CDR3 nucleotide sequence: TGTGCCAGCAGGCCGGGAGGTCAGCCCCAGCATTTT. Its translation is CASRPGGQPQHF.

V gene TRBV6-1 combines with J gene TRBJ2-7; maybe TRBD2 (5 bases). CDR1 is MNHNS and CDR2 is SASEGT in the germline V gene. The CDR3 totals 16 residues. With 0 bases removed from V and 0 bases from J, the gap between germline ends came to 12 bases. As DNA, the CDR3 is TGTGCCAGCAGTGAAGCTGAGGGAACGGGCTCCTACGAGCAGTACTTC. Its translation is CASSEAEGTGSYEQYF.

The chain carries TRBV9 and TRBJ2-7; D is possibly TRBD1 or TRBD2 (6 bases each). Between the trimmed V and J ends, which lost 4 bases and 0 bases, there was a span of 11 bases. Germline V lookup: CDR1 SGDLS, CDR2 YYNGEE. CDR3 length: 14 residues. This CDR3 is CASSTGGSSYEQYF. The CDR3, as DNA: TGTGCCAGCAGCACCGGGGGCAGCTCCTACGAGCAGTACTTC.

The chain employs TRBV5-6 and TRBJ1-4; D gene ambiguous. There are 15 residues in the CDR3. The V gene's germline CDR1 is SGHDT and CDR2 YYEEEE. Trimming took 2 bases from V and 6 from J, leaving 14 bases between them. CDR3 in amino acids: CASSFRPQLDEKLFF. In DNA, the CDR3 is TGTGCCAGCAGCTTCCGTCCCCAGCTTGATGAAAAACTGTTTTTT.

At least ten counts were recorded for this clonotype. This CDR3 is CSARVSWTLSGGNSYEQYF. The CDR3 DNA follows: TGCAGTGCTAGAGTTTCATGGACTCTTTCAGGGGGCAATTCCTACGAGCAGTACTTC. The V gene is TRBV20-1, the J gene TRBJ2-7, with 8 bases fitting TRBD1. In germline, CDR1 is DFQATT, CDR2 SNEGSKA (reference sequence). The J segment lost 1 base and the V segment lost 1 base, leaving 18 bases of the junction unmatched. The CDR3 spans 19 residues.

The table lists this clonotype with a few counts. The rearrangement links TRBV2 to TRBJ1-1; D unresolved. V dropped 7 bases and J dropped 0 bases, with 9 bases sitting between them. The CDR3 runs to 13 residues. Germline values: CDR1 SNHLY, CDR2 FYNNEI. CDR3 in DNA: TGTGCCAGCAAGGATTTTTTGAACACTGAAGCTTTCTTT. Translating gives CASKDFLNTEAFF.

CDR3 residues: CASSQGGRGGRTEAFF. The CDR3 nucleotides are TGCGCCAGCAGCCAAGGGGGGCGAGGGGGGAGGACTGAAGCTTTCTTT. V usage is TRBV4-1 and J usage is TRBJ1-1; weak D call: TRBD1 (6 bases). The CDR3 is 16 residues long. Trimming took 1 base from V and 5 from J, leaving 17 bases between them. Germline lookup yields CDR1 MGHRA and CDR2 YSYEKL.

This clonotype was seen more than once but under ten times. The rearrangement uses TRBV7-9 and TRBJ1-2; perhaps TRBD1 as D (5 bases). Germline lookup yields CDR1 SEHNR and CDR2 FQNEAQ (reference sequence). There are 16 residues in the CDR3. Deletions cut 1 base from V and 3 bases from J, with 15 bases between. In DNA, the CDR3 is TGTGCCAGCAGCTTAGGGGGGAAGATCGAGGACTATGGCTACACCTTC. It encodes CASSLGGKIEDYGYTF.

This clonotype occurred a few times. J is TRBJ1-1 and V is TRBV12-3 or TRBV12-4; D is unresolved. V was trimmed by 6 bases and J by 0 bases, leaving 8 bases between them. The CDR3 runs 13 residues. CDR3 in DNA: TGTGCCAGCAGCATTCATTTGAACACTGAAGCTTTCTTT. Its translation is CASSIHLNTEAFF.

The sample holds a few counts of this clonotype. V gene TRBV7-9 combines with J gene TRBJ1-1; D possibly corresponds to TRBD1 (5 bases). The germline V gene has CDR1 SEHNR and CDR2 FQNEAQ (reference sequence). The CDR3 extends over 12 amino acids. Trimming stripped 5 bases from V and 6 bases from J, with 10 bases between. CDR3 bases: TGTGCCAGCAGCCGGGGGGGACCTGAAGCTTTCTTT. It is translated as CASSRGGPEAFF.

A few counts support this clonotype. The gene calls are TRBV7-8 and TRBJ2-7; 13 bases agree with TRBD2. The germline V gene encodes CDR1 SGHVS and CDR2 FQNEAQ. V lost 5 bases and J lost 1; bases outside the gene matches: 14. This CDR3 region has 19 residues. In DNA form, the CDR3 reads TGTGCCAGCAGCCCCGCAACGCCGACTAGCGGGGGGCCTTCCTACGAGCAGTACTTC. Encoded protein: CASSPATPTSGGPSYEQYF.